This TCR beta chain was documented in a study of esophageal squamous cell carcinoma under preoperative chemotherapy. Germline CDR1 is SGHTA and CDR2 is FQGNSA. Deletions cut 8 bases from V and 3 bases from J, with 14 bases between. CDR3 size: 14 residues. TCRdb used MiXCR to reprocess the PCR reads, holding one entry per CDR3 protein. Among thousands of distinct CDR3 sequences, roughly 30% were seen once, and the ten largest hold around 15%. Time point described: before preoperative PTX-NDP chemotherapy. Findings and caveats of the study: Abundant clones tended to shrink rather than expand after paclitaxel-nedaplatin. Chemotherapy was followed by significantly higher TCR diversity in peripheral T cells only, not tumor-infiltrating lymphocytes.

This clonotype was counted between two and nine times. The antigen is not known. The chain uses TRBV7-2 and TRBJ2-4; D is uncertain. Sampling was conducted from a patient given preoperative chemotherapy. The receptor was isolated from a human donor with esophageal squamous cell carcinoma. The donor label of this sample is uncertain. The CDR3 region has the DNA TGTGCCAGCTGCCCCGCGGTCATCAAAAACATTCAGTACTTC. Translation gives CASCPAVIKNIQYF. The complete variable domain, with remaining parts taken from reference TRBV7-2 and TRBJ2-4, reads GAGVSQSPSNKVTEKGKDVELRCDPISGHTALYWYRQSLGQGLEFLIYFQGNSAPDKSGLPSDRFSAERTGGSVSTLTIQRTQQEDSAVYLCASCPAVIKNIQYFGAGTRLSVL.